The 22 T cell receptor beta chains given below trace back to one sample, sequenced in a study of shared clonotypes between healthy human individuals. Profiled with immunoSEQ multiplex PCR; TCRdb holds only in-frame clones, not every one. The table has 950,000 to 1,300,000 clones, 70% to 80% seen once. The sequenced sample was memory CD4+ T cells sorted from blood. Subset reported: CD45RA-negative fraction. These receptors were taken from a man aged 18 to 29 in good health.

The chain employs TRBV28 and TRBJ1-2; a weak D match, TRBD1 (6 bases). Trimming took off 5 bases at V and 4 bases at J, with 14 bases between the two ends. The CDR3 has 14 amino acids. The germline V gene has CDR1 MDHEN and CDR2 SYDVKM. In DNA, the CDR3 is TGTGCCAGCAGTGCCGGGGGGCCCGGCTATGGCTACACCTTC. Translation: CASSAGGPGYGYTF.

V usage is TRBV11-2 and J usage is TRBJ2-7; the D gene could be TRBD1 or TRBD2 (6 bases each). The CDR3 loop spans 15 amino acids. Germline V CDR1 and CDR2: SGHAT, FQNNGV. V dropped 7 bases and J dropped 0 bases, with 16 bases sitting between them. CDR3 bases: TGTGCCAGCACCGTCTCGGGGGCTGGCTCCTACGAGCAGTACTTC. As protein: CASTVSGAGSYEQYF.

With regard to this clone: In the same sample, other DNA sequences code for this CDR3. The chain couples TRBV5-1 to TRBJ2-1, with D unclear. Deletions cut 0 bases from V and 5 bases from J, with 6 bases between. CDR3 length equals 13 residues. Per the germline V gene, CDR1 is SGHRS and CDR2 is YFSETQ. The CDR3 bases are TGCGCCAGCAGCTTGGGGCGGAACAATGAGCAGTTCTTC. This sequence encodes CASSLGRNNEQFF.

V is TRBV7-2 and J is TRBJ2-6; 8 bases align to TRBD2. The ends lost 5 bases at V and 4 bases at J; junction bases unmatched: 4. The CDR3 spans 15 residues. The germline CDR1 and CDR2 sequences are SGHTA and FQGNSA. Written as DNA, the CDR3 is TGTGCCAGCAGCCAACTAGCGGTCGGGGCCAACGTCCTGACTTTC. Translated, it gives CASSQLAVGANVLTF.

The gene calls are TRBV28 and TRBJ1-1; no clear D. V was trimmed by 6 bases and J by 0 bases, leaving 11 bases between them. This CDR3 comprises 14 residues. Germline V CDR1 and CDR2: MDHEN, SYDVKM. This CDR3 is CASSLGQLNTEAFF. Written as DNA, the CDR3 is TGTGCCAGCAGCCTCGGGCAGCTGAACACTGAAGCTTTCTTT.

Many counts were recorded for this clone. The V gene is TRBV9, the J gene TRBJ1-6, with D unclear. This CDR3 has 14 residues. Germline V gene lookup returns CDR1 SGDLS and CDR2 YYNGEE. V was shortened by 2 bases and J by 5 bases, with 8 bases between the two germline ends. The CDR3 DNA reads TGTGCCAGCAGCGTGACTGGGCATAATTCACCCCTCCACTTT. Translating it yields CASSVTGHNSPLHF.

V usage is TRBV6-1 and J usage is TRBJ1-1; D might be TRBD1 (6 bases). Trimming shortened V by 0 bases and J by 10 bases, and 27 bases separated the two germline ends. Germline loops: CDR1 MNHNS, CDR2 SASEGT. CDR3 length: 18 residues. The CDR3 region has the DNA TGTGCCAGCAGTGAAGCGCTCACCGGTCGAGGGGGGACGATGAGAGCTTTCTTT. Protein sequence: CASSEALTGRGGTMRAFF.

The chain links TRBV27 to TRBJ2-3; no definite D call. The ends were cut back, 4 bases at V and 3 bases at J, with 5 bases in the middle. CDR1 and CDR2 from the germline V gene are MNHEY and SMNVEV (reference sequence). The CDR3 is 12 residues long. The CDR3 region is CASSSPTDTQYF. The CDR3 DNA is TGTGCCAGCAGTTCCCCAACAGATACGCAGTATTTT.

The rearrangement joins TRBV7-8 to TRBJ1-1; perhaps TRBD1 as D (6 bases). Germline V gene lookup returns CDR1 SGHVS and CDR2 FQNEAQ. The CDR3 has 14 amino acids. V lost 0 bases to trimming and J lost 6 bases, with 11 bases between them. CDR3 protein: CASSLAGGASEAFF. DNA of the CDR3: TGTGCCAGCAGCTTAGCGGGGGGGGCCTCTGAAGCTTTCTTT.

This clone was observed a single time. The chain links TRBV7-2 to TRBJ2-5, with 12 bases fitting TRBD2. CDR1 and CDR2 (germline): SGHTA, FQGNSA. This CDR3 is 15 amino acids long. The V gene end was trimmed by 5 bases and the J gene end by 5 bases; junction bases not matched to a gene: 6. CDR3 in amino acids: CASSQTSGSWETQYF. In DNA form, the CDR3 reads TGTGCCAGCAGCCAGACTAGCGGGAGTTGGGAGACCCAGTACTTC.

V gene TRBV6-5 combines with J gene TRBJ1-2; 7 bases are shared with TRBD1. This CDR3 region has 15 residues. With V trimmed by 7 bases and J by 4 bases, 12 bases remained unmatched. Per germline, CDR1 MNHEY and CDR2 SVGAGI. CDR3 DNA: TGTGCCAGCACCCACAGGGGCAGGGGCGCCTATGGCTACACCTTC. This sequence encodes CASTHRGRGAYGYTF.

V gene TRBV7-8 combines with J gene TRBJ2-1; D possibly corresponds to TRBD1 (5 bases). The germline CDR1 and CDR2 sequences are SGHVS and FQNEAQ. V was clipped by 5 bases and J by 1 base, with 9 bases between them. The CDR3 consists of 14 residues. The chain's CDR3 is CASSKGDSYNEQFF. In DNA form, the CDR3 reads TGTGCCAGCAGCAAAGGGGATTCCTACAATGAGCAGTTCTTC.

As for this clone: The same CDR3 arises from other DNA sequences in this sample as well. This rearrangement joins TRBV10-3 to TRBJ2-1, with D perhaps assigned TRBD1 or TRBD2 (5 bases each). The CDR3 totals 15 residues. V was shortened by 4 bases and J by 0 bases, with 10 bases between the two germline ends. CDR1 and CDR2 from the germline V gene are ENHRY and SYGVKD. The CDR3 is CAISASGSSYNEQFF. The CDR3 nucleotides read TGTGCCATCAGTGCATCAGGGAGCTCCTACAATGAGCAGTTCTTC.

V gene TRBV6-1 combines with J gene TRBJ2-7, with D possibly matching TRBD1 (6 bases). V lost 7 bases, J lost 1 base, and 11 bases lay in between. Germline assignment: CDR1 MNHNS and CDR2 SASEGT. The CDR3 runs 13 residues. CDR3: CASTTQGSYEQYF. CDR3 DNA sequence: TGTGCCAGCACCACCCAGGGGTCCTACGAGCAGTACTTC.

The chain recombines TRBV7-9 with TRBJ2-5; TRBD2 matches at 7 bases. This CDR3 is 17 amino acids long. V gave up 4 bases and J gave up 2 bases; unmatched junction bases: 13. CDR1 is SEHNR, CDR2 FQNEAQ, per germline (reference sequence). CDR3 sequence (DNA): TGTGCCAGCAGCTCCAGAGGGCCTAGCGGCATACAAGAGACCCAGTACTTC. It yields the protein CASSSRGPSGIQETQYF.

The CDR3 sequence is CASWRGVQETQYF. DNA for the CDR3: TGCGCCAGCTGGCGGGGGGTCCAAGAGACCCAGTACTTC. The genes are TRBV10-2 and TRBJ2-5; 8 nucleotides align to TRBD2. CDR3 length equals 13 residues. Unmatched junction bases numbered 3, after V lost 8 bases and J lost 1 base. CDR1 is WSHSY and CDR2 is SAAADI in the germline V gene.

This clone was found once. The V call is TRBV6-1, the J call TRBJ2-5; D unclear. The CDR3 consists of 14 residues. The germline V gene has CDR1 MNHNS and CDR2 SASEGT. V lost 0 bases and J lost 2, with 7 bases in between. The chain's CDR3 is CASSEAALQETQYF. CDR3 DNA sequence: TGTGCCAGCAGTGAAGCGGCACTACAAGAGACCCAGTACTTC.

This clone has just one count. V is TRBV7-9 and J is TRBJ1-1; maybe TRBD1 (5 bases). V was clipped by 7 bases and J by 5 bases, with 23 bases between them. This CDR3 spans 16 amino acids. The V gene's germline CDR1 is SEHNR and CDR2 FQNEAQ (reference sequence). The CDR3 spells CASTPGTLDLKTEAFF. CDR3 nucleotides: TGTGCCAGCACTCCCGGGACCCTCGACCTAAAGACTGAAGCTTTCTTT. The full variable domain, its missing parts supplied by reference TRBV7-9 and TRBJ1-1, is DTGVSQNPRHKITKRGQNVTFRCDPISEHNRLYWYRQTLGQGPEFLTYFQNEAQLEKSRLLSDRFSAERPKGSFSTLEIQRTEQGDSAMYLCASTPGTLDLKTEAFFGQGTRLTVV.

As to this clone: Other DNA variants within this sample encode the same CDR3. The genes are TRBV30 and TRBJ2-7; D not resolved. V was shortened by 3 bases and J by 2 bases, with 5 bases between the two germline ends. This CDR3 has 11 amino acids. Germline lookup yields CDR1 GTSNPN and CDR2 SVGIG (reference sequence). CDR3 protein: CAWRGTYEQYF. CDR3 DNA sequence: TGTGCCTGGAGGGGGACCTACGAGCAGTACTTC.

V gene TRBV29-1 combines with J gene TRBJ2-5, with 8 bases matching TRBD2. Germline lookup yields CDR1 SQVTM and CDR2 ANQGSEA. V lost 5 bases, J lost 4 bases, and 9 bases stayed unmatched. The CDR3 covers 14 residues. CDR3 sequence reads: CSVLPGGPGETQYF. DNA of the CDR3: TGCAGCGTTCTCCCGGGGGGGCCGGGAGAGACCCAGTACTTC.

The CDR3 DNA reads as TGCGCCAGCAGAGTTGTTGCAGCCACCATGAACACTGAAGCTTTCTTT. Protein product: CASRVVAATMNTEAFF. V is TRBV5-1 and J is TRBJ1-1; D gene uncertain. V dropped 5 bases and J dropped 0 bases, with 17 bases sitting between them. CDR3 length: 16 amino acids. In germline, CDR1 is SGHRS, CDR2 YFSETQ. Variable domain in full (rest from reference TRBV5-1 and TRBJ1-1): KAGVTQTPRYLIKTRGQQVTLSCSPISGHRSVSWYQQTPGQGLQFLFEYFSETQRNKGNFPGRFSGRQFSNSRSEMNVSTLELGDSALYLCASRVVAATMNTEAFFGQGTRLTVV.

The CDR3 reads CASSTGGINTGELFF. The CDR3 nucleotides read TGTGCCAGTAGTACTGGCGGGATAAACACCGGGGAGCTGTTTTTT. The V gene is TRBV19, the J gene TRBJ2-2, with D possibly being TRBD2 (6 bases). This CDR3 has 15 amino acids. From germline, CDR1 is LNHDA and CDR2 SQIVND (reference sequence). V lost 4 bases and J 2 bases, leaving 11 bases between the germline ends.